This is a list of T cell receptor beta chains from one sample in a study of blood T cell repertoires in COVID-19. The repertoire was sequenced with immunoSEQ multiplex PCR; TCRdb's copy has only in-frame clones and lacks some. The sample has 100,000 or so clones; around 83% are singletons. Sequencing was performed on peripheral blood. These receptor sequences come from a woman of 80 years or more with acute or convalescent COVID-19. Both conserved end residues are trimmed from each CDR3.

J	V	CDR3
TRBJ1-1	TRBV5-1	ASSFGGRGRVNTEAF
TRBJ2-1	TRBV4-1	ASSHSPGIKANEQF
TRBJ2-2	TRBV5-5	ASSLTGVPNTGELF
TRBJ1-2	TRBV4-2	ASSQDPGTSYNYGYT
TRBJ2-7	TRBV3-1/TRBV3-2	ASSQAQGDGEQY
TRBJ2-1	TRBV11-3	ASSLGLAISSYNEQF
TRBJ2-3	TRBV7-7	ASSLGTSTDTQY
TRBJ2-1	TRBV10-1	ASSELDRGAYNEQF
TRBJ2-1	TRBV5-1	ASSSNPGDEQF
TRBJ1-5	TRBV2	ASSGTQGQPQH
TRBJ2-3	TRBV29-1	SIRMGQSYTDTQY
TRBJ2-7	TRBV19	ASSRTGQGGYEQY
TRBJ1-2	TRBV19	ASSKRQGAISEGYT
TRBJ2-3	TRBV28	ASSRGQTDTQY
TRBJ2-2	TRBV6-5	ASSYDGRAFGELF
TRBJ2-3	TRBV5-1	ASSLEQLTDTQY
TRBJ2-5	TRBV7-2	ASSLGNRGQGETQY
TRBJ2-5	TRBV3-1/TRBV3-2	ASSPGLRGQTQY
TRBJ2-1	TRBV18	ASSLASYNEQF
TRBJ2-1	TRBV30	AWRGGGEGHNEQF
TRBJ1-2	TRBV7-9	ASSYRRVEKYGYT
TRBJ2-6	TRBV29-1	SVESPGANVLT
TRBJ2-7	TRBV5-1	ASSLGASIGSEQY
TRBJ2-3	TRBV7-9	ASSLGLAATDTQY
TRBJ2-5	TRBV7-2	ASSLTIGVETQY
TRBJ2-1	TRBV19	ASSIRTSASYNEQF
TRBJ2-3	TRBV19	ASMARSTDTQY
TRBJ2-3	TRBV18	ASSPRVPTDTQY
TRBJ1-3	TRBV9	ASSVADSPQNTIY
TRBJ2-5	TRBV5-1	ANSLAPGGETQY
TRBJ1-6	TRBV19	ASSMGGINSPLH
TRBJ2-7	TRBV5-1	ASSPTQTASSYEQY
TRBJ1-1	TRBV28	ASSLTQANTEAF
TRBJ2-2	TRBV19	ASRDRGRSGELF
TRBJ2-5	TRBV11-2	ASSPLSGRRGETQY
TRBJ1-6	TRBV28	ASRPDRVVGSPLH